The clone carrying this T cell receptor beta chain appeared a few times. Data came from immunoSEQ multiplex PCR; TCRdb stores just in-frame clones and leaves some out. Of some 55,000 clones detected, around nine tenths appear once; the ten largest clones hold roughly 5.3%. In germline, CDR1 is SGDLS, CDR2 YYNGEE. The V end was cut by 4 bases, the J end by 6 bases, with 8 bases between. This CDR3 has 13 amino acids. The entry originates in a study of T cell changes during pregnancy in multiple sclerosis. The sequenced sample was peripheral blood from another person, used as feeder cells. The sequence was obtained from a human donor whose cells served as feeder cells for cultures in a pregnancy study. The V gene is TRBV9, the J gene TRBJ1-6, with no clear D. The CDR3 reads CASSRILNSPLHF. DNA of the CDR3: TGTGCCAGCAGCCGGATTCTTAATTCACCCCTCCACTTT.